A single T cell receptor (beta chain) is shown here with its context. Which antigen it targets is not known. Base qualities were left out, and no much larger clone turns up one base away. The data are from a study of T cell repertoires in cytomegalovirus infection (dated by TCRdb to between 2017 and 2020). For the study in its entirety: Donor HLA type was relevant to the analysis, because carriage of CMV infection together with the matching HLA type was indicated by public TCR beta signatures.

From a lookup of the germline V gene, CDR1 and CDR2 are MNHEY and SVGEGT. CDR3 length: 17 amino acids, cysteine to phenylalanine. The entry retains the CDR3 DNA only, 51 bases that are in frame from base 1. V has 0 bases trimmed and J has 3 bases trimmed; junction bases matching no gene number 7. Here is what the overall study found, with its caveats: The ex vivo response was dominated by HLA-C-restricted CMV-specific TCR beta clonotypes, which also provided the single most frequent clonotype in two of eight donors. Carriers of CMV infection plus the relevant HLA type were discriminated by the cumulative frequency of public TCR beta family members in the study cohort and in an independent roughly 350-donor cohort.

The listed sequencing device is Illumina HiSeq 1500. TCRdb trimmed public reads at Q25 via fastp, called clones via MiXCR and kept in-frame beta chains. Under each unique CDR3 protein, matching rows form one entry showing the most common genes and DNA. The sample table shows about 180,000 distinct CDR3 sequences, and about a sixth are seen once. Almost 25% of the sample rests with the top ten. Sequencing input: CD8+ T cells from PBMCs. This sequence originates from a human donor in good health (CMV status not recorded). Some clones in this sample may be carry-over from other donors' samples. The receptor chain draws on TRBV6-2 or TRBV6-3 and TRBJ2-7; the junction holds 11 bases that match TRBD1. The CDR3 protein: CASSYSPGTGGLYEQYF. The bases read TGTGCCAGCAGTTACTCGCCGGGGACAGGGGGACTCTACGAGCAGTACTTC.